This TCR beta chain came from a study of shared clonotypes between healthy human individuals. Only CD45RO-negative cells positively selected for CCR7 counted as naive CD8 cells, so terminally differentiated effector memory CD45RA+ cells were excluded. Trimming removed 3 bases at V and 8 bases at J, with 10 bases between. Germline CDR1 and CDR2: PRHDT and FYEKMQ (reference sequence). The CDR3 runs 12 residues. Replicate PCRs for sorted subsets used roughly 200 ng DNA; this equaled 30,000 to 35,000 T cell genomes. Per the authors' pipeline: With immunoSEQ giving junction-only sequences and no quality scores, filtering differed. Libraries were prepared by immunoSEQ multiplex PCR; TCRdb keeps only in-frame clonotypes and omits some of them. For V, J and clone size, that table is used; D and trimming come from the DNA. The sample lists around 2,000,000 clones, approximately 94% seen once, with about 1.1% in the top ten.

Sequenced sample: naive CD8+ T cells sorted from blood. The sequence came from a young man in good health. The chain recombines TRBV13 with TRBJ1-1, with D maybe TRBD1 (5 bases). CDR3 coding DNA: TGTGCCAGCAGCTTCCGGGGACTCGAAGCTTTCTTT. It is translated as CASSFRGLEAFF.